This T cell receptor beta chain comes out of a study of a mutant IDH1 vaccine in newly diagnosed glioma (dated by TCRdb to about 2021). In the study overall: Patients were given eight vaccinations, in weeks 1, 3, 5, 7, 11, 15, 19 and 23, which matched visits V03 through V10. Longitudinal TCRB deep sequencing was done for about two dozen treated patients, wherever samples were available for exploratory analyses. Of the roughly 30 treated patients, about 62% were male and around 40% were female, and the mean age was 40.4 years. In the chemotherapy-containing groups, vaccination started alongside temozolomide cycles, whereas in patients who had radiotherapy alone it started 4-6 weeks after radiotherapy. Peripheral blood was collected at six visits: V03 (baseline), V05, V07, V10, V12 and V13. Prior to enrollment, patients had been given standard therapy consisting of radiotherapy alone, temozolomide alone, or radiochemotherapy with temozolomide, with the combination given to most patients. Overall study results and their limits: The authors noted that analyses of patient blood samples could not be reproduced because of sample limitations. Across multiple MHC alleles, vaccine-induced immune responses were seen in more than 80% of patients. PBMC samples for TCRB deep sequencing were selected based on availability. Pseudoprogression seemed to be unrelated to changes in the top peripheral T cell clonotypes found by TCRB sequencing.

This clone has a single count. This clone's antigen is unknown. No much larger clone is present one base from it, and per-base qualities are unavailable. The method behind the library was the immunoSEQ multiplex PCR assay. Rearranged TCR beta chain sequences were amplified with the hsTCRB Kit following the manufacturer's protocol. TCRB libraries were sequenced on an Illumina MiSeq. The original pipeline was this. The proprietary platform of the kit vendor was used for demultiplexing, trimming and gene mapping. This is the immuneACCESS table as TCRdb keeps it, with only in-frame sequences that have V and J called. A part of the clones is gone; compared with another copy, unresolved V genes explain less than half, and the rest is unexplained. D and trimming come from the DNA, and the V and J calls and clone size come from that table. This sample is represented by tens of thousands of clones; 75% to 90% of them were singletons. The top ten hold about 6.3% of the sample.

The CDR3 contains 16 residues, cysteine and phenylalanine counted. Solely the CDR3 DNA is kept, with 48 bases framed from the first base. Trimmed from V: 1 base; trimmed from J: 0 bases; junction bases lacking a gene match: 5. Based on the germline V gene, the CDR1 and CDR2 sequences are SQVTM and ANQGSEA. The time point label, read with the paper, signifies: week 23, last vaccination. A 20-mer mutant IDH1 peptide at 300 micrograms in Montanide made up each vaccine dose, which was injected subcutaneously together with topical imiquimod. All donors had newly diagnosed IDH1-mutant astrocytomas of WHO grade 3 or 4 that showed loss of nuclear ATRX. The samples were drawn from NOA16, a multicentre, single-arm, open-label phase I trial in Germany that tested a mutant IDH1 peptide vaccine in humans for the first time. Genomic DNA for TCRB sequencing was isolated from EDTA blood with the DNeasy Blood and Tissue Kit.

The specimen was PBMCs, collected from a glioma patient whose treatment included an IDH1 peptide vaccine. This TCR was recovered from a man aged 35 to 55 with glioma. The chain employs TRBV29-1 and TRBJ2-2, with 7 junctional bases fitting TRBD2. DNA sequence: TGCAGCGTTGAAGGAAACGGGGGGACGAACACCGGGGAGCTGTTTTTT. This codes for CSVEGNGGTNTGELFF.